This T cell receptor beta chain was found in a study of cytomegalovirus exposure and HLA in healthy donors. Looked up from germline, CDR1 is LNHDA and CDR2 is SQIVND (reference sequence). V was clipped by 7 bases and J by 4 bases; unmatched bases: 12. The CDR3 sequence is 16 residues long. The PCR ran on 60 Vbeta and 13 Jbeta primers. Data came from immunoSEQ multiplex PCR; TCRdb stores just in-frame clones and leaves some out. Of about 120,000 clones in the sample, around 78% were seen once. The chain uses TRBV19 and TRBJ1-5; TRBD1 matches at 8 bases. The receptor comes from a man aged 18 to 35 in good health and CMV-seropositive. The sample consisted of PBMCs. The CDR3 nucleotides are TGTGCCAGTACAGAAACTGGGACAGGCCTTAATCAGCCCCAGCATTTT. This gives the protein CASTETGTGLNQPQHF.